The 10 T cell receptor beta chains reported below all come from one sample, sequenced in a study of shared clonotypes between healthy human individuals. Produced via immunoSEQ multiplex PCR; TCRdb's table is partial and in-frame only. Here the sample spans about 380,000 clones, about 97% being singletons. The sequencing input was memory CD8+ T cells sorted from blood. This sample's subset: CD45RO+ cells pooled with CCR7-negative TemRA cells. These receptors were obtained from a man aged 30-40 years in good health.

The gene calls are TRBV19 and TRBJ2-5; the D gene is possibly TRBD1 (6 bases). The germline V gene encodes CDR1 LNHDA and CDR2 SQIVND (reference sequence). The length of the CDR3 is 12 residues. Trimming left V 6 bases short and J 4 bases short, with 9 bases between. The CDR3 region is CASRQGRETQYF. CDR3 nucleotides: TGTGCCAGTAGACAGGGACGAGAGACCCAGTACTTC. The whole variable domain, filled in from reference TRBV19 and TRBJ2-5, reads DGGITQSPKYLFRKEGQNVTLSCEQNLNHDAMYWYRQDPGQGLRLIYYSQIVNDFQKGDIAEGYSVSREKKESFPLTVTSAQKNPTAFYLCASRQGRETQYFGPGTRLLVL.

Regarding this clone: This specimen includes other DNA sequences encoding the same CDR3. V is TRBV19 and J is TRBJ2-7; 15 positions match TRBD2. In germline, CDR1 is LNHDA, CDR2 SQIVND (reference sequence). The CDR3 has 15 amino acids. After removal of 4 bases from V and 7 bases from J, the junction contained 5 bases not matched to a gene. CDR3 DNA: TGTGCCAGTAGTAGGACTAGCGGGAGGGCCGGAGAGCAGTACTTC. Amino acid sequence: CASSRTSGRAGEQYF. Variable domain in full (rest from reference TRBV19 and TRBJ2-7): DGGITQSPKYLFRKEGQNVTLSCEQNLNHDAMYWYRQDPGQGLRLIYYSQIVNDFQKGDIAEGYSVSREKKESFPLTVTSAQKNPTAFYLCASSRTSGRAGEQYFGPGTRLTVT.

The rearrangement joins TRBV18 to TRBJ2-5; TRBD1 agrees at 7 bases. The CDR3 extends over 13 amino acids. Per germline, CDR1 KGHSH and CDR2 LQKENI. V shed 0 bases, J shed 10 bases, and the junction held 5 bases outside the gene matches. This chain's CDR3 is CASSPPTGKDQYF. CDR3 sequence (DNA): TGTGCCAGCTCACCACCGACAGGGAAAGACCAGTACTTC.

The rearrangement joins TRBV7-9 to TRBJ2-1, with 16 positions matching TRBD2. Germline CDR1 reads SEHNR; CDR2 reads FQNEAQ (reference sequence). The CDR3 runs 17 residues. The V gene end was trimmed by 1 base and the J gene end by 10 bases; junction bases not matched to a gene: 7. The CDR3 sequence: CASSLGGTSGRALEQFF. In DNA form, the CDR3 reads TGTGCCAGCAGCTTAGGGGGGACTAGCGGGAGGGCCCTCGAGCAGTTCTTC.

This chain's CDR3 is CASSVEAGGPVAEQFF. The CDR3 region has the DNA TGTGCCAGCAGCGTAGAGGCGGGAGGGCCGGTGGCTGAGCAGTTCTTC. This rearrangement joins TRBV9 to TRBJ2-1; TRBD2 matches at 9 bases. The CDR3 runs to 16 residues. V lost 0 bases, J lost 9 bases, and 10 bases stayed unmatched. Germline loops: CDR1 SGDLS, CDR2 YYNGEE.

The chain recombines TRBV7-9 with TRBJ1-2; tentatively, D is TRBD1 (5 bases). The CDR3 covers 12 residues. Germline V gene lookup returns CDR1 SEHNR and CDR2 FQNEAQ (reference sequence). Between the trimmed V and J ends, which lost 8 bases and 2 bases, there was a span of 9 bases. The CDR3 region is CASAPGNYGYTF. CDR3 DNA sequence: TGTGCCAGCGCCCCAGGGAACTATGGCTACACCTTC. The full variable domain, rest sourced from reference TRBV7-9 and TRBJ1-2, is DTGVSQNPRHKITKRGQNVTFRCDPISEHNRLYWYRQTLGQGPEFLTYFQNEAQLEKSRLLSDRFSAERPKGSFSTLEIQRTEQGDSAMYLCASAPGNYGYTFGSGTRLTVV.

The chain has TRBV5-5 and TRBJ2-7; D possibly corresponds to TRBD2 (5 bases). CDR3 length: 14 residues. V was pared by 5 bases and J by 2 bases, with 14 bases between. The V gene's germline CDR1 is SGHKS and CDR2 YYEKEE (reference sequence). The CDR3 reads CASSYRGPTYEQYF. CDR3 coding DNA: TGTGCCAGCAGTTATAGAGGGCCCACCTACGAGCAGTACTTC.

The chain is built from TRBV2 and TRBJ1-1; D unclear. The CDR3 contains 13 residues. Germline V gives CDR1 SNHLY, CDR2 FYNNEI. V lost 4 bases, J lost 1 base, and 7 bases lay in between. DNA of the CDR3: TGTGCCAGCAGTGTGGAAAGGAACACTGAAGCTTTCTTT. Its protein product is CASSVERNTEAFF.

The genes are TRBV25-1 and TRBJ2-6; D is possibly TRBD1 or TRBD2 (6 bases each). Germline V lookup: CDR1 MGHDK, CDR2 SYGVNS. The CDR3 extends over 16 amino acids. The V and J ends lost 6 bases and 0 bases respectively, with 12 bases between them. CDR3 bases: TGTGCCAGCAGGGTATGGGGGGCCTCTGGGGCCAACGTCCTGACTTTC. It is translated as CASRVWGASGANVLTF.

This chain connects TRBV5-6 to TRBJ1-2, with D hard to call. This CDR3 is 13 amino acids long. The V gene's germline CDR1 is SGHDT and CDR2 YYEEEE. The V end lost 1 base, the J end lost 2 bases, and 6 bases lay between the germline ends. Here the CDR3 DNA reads TGTGCCAGCAGCTTGAGTCAAAACTATGGCTACACCTTC. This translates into CASSLSQNYGYTF.